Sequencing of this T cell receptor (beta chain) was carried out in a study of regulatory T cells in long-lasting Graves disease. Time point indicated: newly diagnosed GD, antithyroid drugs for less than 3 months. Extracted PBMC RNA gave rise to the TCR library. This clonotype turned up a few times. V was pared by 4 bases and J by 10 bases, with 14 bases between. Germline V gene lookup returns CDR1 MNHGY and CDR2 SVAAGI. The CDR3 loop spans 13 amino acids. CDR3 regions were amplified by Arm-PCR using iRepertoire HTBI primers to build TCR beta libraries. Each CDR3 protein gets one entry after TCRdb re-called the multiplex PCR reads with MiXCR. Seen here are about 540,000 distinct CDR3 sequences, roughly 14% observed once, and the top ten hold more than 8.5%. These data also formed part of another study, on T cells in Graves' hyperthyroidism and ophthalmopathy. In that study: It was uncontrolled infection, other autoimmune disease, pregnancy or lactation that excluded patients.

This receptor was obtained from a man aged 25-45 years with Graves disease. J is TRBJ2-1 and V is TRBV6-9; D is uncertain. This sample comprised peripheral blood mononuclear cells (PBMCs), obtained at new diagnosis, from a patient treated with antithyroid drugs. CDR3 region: CASSSGPSAEQFF. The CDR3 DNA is TGTGCCAGCAGTTCTGGCCCATCGGCCGAGCAGTTCTTC.